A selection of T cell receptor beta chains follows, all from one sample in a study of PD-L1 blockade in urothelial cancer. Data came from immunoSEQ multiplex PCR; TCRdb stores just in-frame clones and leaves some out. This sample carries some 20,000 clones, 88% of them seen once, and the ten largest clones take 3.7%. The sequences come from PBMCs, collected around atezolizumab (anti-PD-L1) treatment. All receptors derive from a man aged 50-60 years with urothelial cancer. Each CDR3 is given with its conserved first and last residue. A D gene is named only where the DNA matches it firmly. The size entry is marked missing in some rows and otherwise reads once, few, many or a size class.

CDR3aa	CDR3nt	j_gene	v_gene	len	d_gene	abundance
CASSQDPSGGAGEQFF	TGTGCCAGCAGCCAAGATCCTAGCGGGGGGGCGGGTGAGCAGTTCTTC	TRBJ2-1	TRBV4-2	16	TRBD2	-
CASSLGTVKEKLFF	TGTGCCAGCAGCCTGGGGACAGTGAAGGAAAAACTGTTTTTT	TRBJ1-4	TRBV5-8	14	TRBD1	-
CATSLLRDTHEQYF	TGTGCCACCAGCCTCCTCCGGGACACACACGAGCAGTACTTC	TRBJ2-7	TRBV15	14	-	-
CASSQALTSSYNEQFF	TGTGCCAGCAGCCAAGCCCTGACTAGCAGCTACAATGAGCAGTTCTTC	TRBJ2-1	TRBV14	16	TRBD2	-
CASILARPGGRETQYF	TGTGCCAGCATCCTAGCCCGCCCGGGGGGCAGGGAGACCCAGTACTTC	TRBJ2-5	TRBV28	16	-	once
CASRLKGATEAFF	TGCGCCAGCCGTTTAAAAGGGGCCACTGAAGCTTTCTTT	TRBJ1-1	TRBV5-1	13	-	-
CASSLGGRSGGDVKNIQYF	TGTGCCAGCAGCTTAGGCGGTAGAAGCGGGGGGGACGTCAAAAACATTCAGTACTTC	TRBJ2-4	TRBV11-2	19	TRBD2	-
CASSSGGREDTGELFF	TGTGCCAGCAGTTCGGGCGGGAGGGAGGACACCGGGGAGCTGTTTTTT	TRBJ2-2	TRBV28	16	TRBD2	-
CASSMRSGHYEQYF	TGTGCCAGTAGTATGAGGTCCGGACACTACGAGCAGTACTTC	TRBJ2-7	TRBV19	14	-	-
CASSQNLDSRGYGYTF	TGTGCCAGCAGCCAAAATCTGGACTCCCGCGGCTATGGCTACACCTTC	TRBJ1-2	TRBV14	16	-	-
CASSPPARLRGETQYF	TGTGCCAGCAGCCCCCCCGCGCGGCTGAGAGGTGAGACCCAGTACTTC	TRBJ2-5	TRBV7-9	16	-	-
CASSEAEPPNYGYTF	TGTGCCAGCAGTGAAGCAGAACCTCCTAATTATGGCTACACCTTC	TRBJ1-2	TRBV6-1	15	-	-
CASSPDRGQGYGYTF	TGTGCCAGCAGCCCGGACAGGGGGCAGGGATATGGCTACACCTTC	TRBJ1-2	TRBV7-2	15	TRBD1	few
CASSPRTGTGKETQYF	TGTGCCAGCAGCCCTCGGACAGGGACTGGGAAAGAGACCCAGTACTTC	TRBJ2-5	TRBV7-9	16	TRBD1	-
CASSQTENTEAFF	TGCGCCAGCAGTCAGACAGAGAACACTGAAGCTTTCTTT	TRBJ1-1	TRBV10-2	13	-	-
CASSLDPGGELFF	TGTGCCAGCAGCTTGGACCCGGGCGGGGAGCTGTTTTTT	TRBJ2-2	TRBV5-4	13	-	-
CASSPGLAVEQYF	TGTGCCAGCAGCCCGGGACTAGCGGTCGAGCAGTACTTC	TRBJ2-7	TRBV7-9	13	TRBD2	-
CASSGGLLEQYF	TGTGCCAGCAGTGGGGGGCTCCTAGAGCAGTACTTC	TRBJ2-7	TRBV2	12	-	-
CASADRLYEQYF	TGTGCCAGTGCTGACAGACTTTACGAGCAGTACTTC	TRBJ2-7	TRBV19	12	-	-
CASSETGRIGYTEAFF	TGTGCCAGCAGCGAAACAGGCCGCATTGGGTACACTGAAGCTTTCTTT	TRBJ1-1	TRBV7-8	16	-	-
CASTTTPGEKLFF	TGTGCCAGTACCACCACCCCGGGTGAAAAACTGTTTTTT	TRBJ1-4	TRBV19	13	-	-
CASSPSVVRDRVGQEQYF	TGTGCCAGCAGTCCCTCCGTCGTTCGGGACAGGGTCGGTCAAGAGCAGTACTTC	TRBJ2-7	TRBV28	18	TRBD1	once
CASSDDREAGNTIYF	TGTGCCAGCAGCGACGACAGGGAGGCTGGAAACACCATATATTTT	TRBJ1-3	TRBV9	15	TRBD1	once
CASSLATGDNYGYTF	TGCGCCAGCAGCTTGGCCACGGGGGACAACTATGGCTACACCTTC	TRBJ1-2	TRBV5-1	15	-	-
CASSPPTSGSSYNEQFF	TGTGCCAGCTCACCACCGACTAGCGGGTCCTCCTACAATGAGCAGTTCTTC	TRBJ2-1	TRBV18	17	TRBD2	-
CASSFQGLVYYGYTF	TGTGCCAGCAGTTTCCAGGGACTGGTTTATTATGGCTACACCTTC	TRBJ1-2	TRBV28	15	-	once
CASSPGHTSGNTIYF	TGTGCCAGCAGTCCAGGACACACCTCTGGAAACACCATATATTTT	TRBJ1-3	TRBV6-4	15	-	-
CAISETSGGVSDTQYF	TGTGCCATCAGTGAAACTAGCGGGGGGGTATCAGATACGCAGTATTTT	TRBJ2-3	TRBV10-3	16	TRBD2	-
CASSETSNEQFF	TGTGCCAGCAGTGAAACCAGTAATGAGCAGTTCTTC	TRBJ2-1	TRBV2	12	-	-
CASKTRGQNTGELFF	TGTGCCAGCAAGACCAGGGGGCAGAACACCGGGGAGCTGTTTTTT	TRBJ2-2	TRBV6-1	15	TRBD1	-
CASSQGAGQPQHF	TGCGCCAGCAGCCAGGGGGCGGGTCAGCCCCAGCATTTT	TRBJ1-5	TRBV4-1	13	-	few
CAWSVRRSVYEQYF	TGTGCCTGGAGTGTACGTCGTTCGGTCTACGAGCAGTACTTC	TRBJ2-7	TRBV30	14	-	-
CASSLGQDQPQHF	TGTGCCAGCAGCCTAGGACAGGATCAGCCCCAGCATTTT	TRBJ1-5	TRBV5-6	13	TRBD1	-
CASSLDWEKQYF	TGTGCCAGCAGCTTGGATTGGGAGAAGCAGTACTTC	TRBJ2-7	TRBV5-6	12	-	-
CASSPSMTGNEQFF	TGTGCCAGCTCACCAAGCATGACAGGCAATGAGCAGTTCTTC	TRBJ2-1	TRBV18	14	-	-
CASSLRLTKYELEQYF	TGTGCCAGCAGTTTACGGTTGACAAAGTACGAATTGGAGCAGTACTTC	TRBJ2-7	TRBV28	16	-	-
CASSDSRGGASQPQHF	TGTGCCAGCAGCGACTCACGCGGGGGCGCGAGTCAGCCCCAGCATTTT	TRBJ1-5	TRBV13	16	-	-
CASSLGQIYTGELFF	TGTGCCAGCAGCCTGGGACAGATCTACACCGGGGAGCTGTTTTTT	TRBJ2-2	TRBV11-2	15	TRBD1	-
CASSLAGGGTEAFF	TGTGCCAGCAGCTTAGCTGGCGGGGGCACTGAAGCTTTCTTT	TRBJ1-1	TRBV11-2	14	-	-
CASSVRGGTSGTINPYEQYF	TGTGCCAGCAGCGTACGAGGGGGGACTAGCGGGACCATTAACCCCTACGAGCAGTACTTC	TRBJ2-7	TRBV27	20	TRBD2	-
CASSFVHRDTQYF	TGTGCCAGCAGTTTTGTACACCGAGATACGCAGTATTTT	TRBJ2-3	TRBV27	13	-	once
CASSLKPQGNEQFF	TGTGCCAGCAGCTTAAAACCCCAGGGCAATGAGCAGTTCTTC	TRBJ2-1	TRBV7-8	14	-	-
CASSLGLAGGHSDTQYF	TGTGCCAGCAGCTTAGGGCTAGCGGGAGGGCATTCAGATACGCAGTATTTT	TRBJ2-3	TRBV7-2	17	TRBD2	-
CASSDTTALTASYEQYF	TGTGCCAGCTCAGATACTACCGCGTTGACGGCGTCCTACGAGCAGTACTTC	TRBJ2-7	TRBV18	17	-	-
CASSFVGNSYEQYF	TGTGCCAGCAGCTTCGTGGGCAACTCCTACGAGCAGTACTTC	TRBJ2-7	TRBV7-9	14	-	once
CASSLGGGDPLAPENEKLFF	TGTGCCAGCAGTTTAGGAGGGGGGGACCCCCTCGCGCCCGAAAATGAAAAACTGTTTTTT	TRBJ1-4	TRBV28	20	-	-
CASSRSGVYSNQPQHF	TGTGCCAGCAGCAGATCAGGGGTCTATAGCAATCAGCCCCAGCATTTT	TRBJ1-5	TRBV5-5	16	-	-
CASSSNRGRGAGELFF	TGCGCCAGCAGCAGTAACAGGGGGCGCGGGGCCGGGGAGCTGTTTTTT	TRBJ2-2	TRBV10-1	16	TRBD1	-
CASSVQGKETQYF	TGTGCCAGCAGCGTGCAGGGGAAGGAGACCCAGTACTTC	TRBJ2-5	TRBV9	13	-	-
CASSSTGSTDTQYF	TGTGCCAGCAGTTCCACGGGAAGCACAGATACGCAGTATTTT	TRBJ2-3	TRBV27	14	-	-
CASSFGTSGGKQYF	TGTGCCAGCAGCTTCGGGACTAGCGGGGGGAAGCAGTATTTT	TRBJ2-3	TRBV7-8	14	TRBD2	once
CASSSRAGERFF	TGTGCCAGCAGCTCCCGGGCGGGCGAGCGGTTCTTC	TRBJ2-1	TRBV7-8	12	-	-
CASSQGSDTQYF	TGCGCCAGCAGCCAGGGATCGGATACGCAGTATTTT	TRBJ2-3	TRBV10-2	12	-	-